This TCR beta chain was profiled in a study of shared clonotypes between healthy human individuals. CD8 memory fractions consisted of CD45RO+ and CCR7-negative CD45RA+ TemRA cells together. Germline CDR1 reads MRHNA; CDR2 reads SNTAGT. V was clipped by 6 bases and J by 2 bases, with 17 bases between them. The CDR3 has 15 amino acids. Study observations and caveats: Memory subsets generally showed smaller estimated richness than naive subsets did.

Deep was the level at which the assay was run. Original processing notes: ImmunoSEQ sequences covered only the junction and lacked quality scores; filtering therefore differed. Here immunoSEQ multiplex PCR was the method, and the copy in TCRdb shows in-frame clones only, minus some. Clone size and V and J calls were adopted from that table, with D and trimming inferred from the DNA. Of around 300,000 clones detected, over 75% appear once; the ten largest clones hold around 16%. Remarks on this clone: What it binds is unknown.

Sample: memory CD8+ T cells sorted from blood. Subset here: CD45RO+ cells pooled with CCR7-negative TemRA cells. The genes are TRBV6-4 and TRBJ2-7; D is perhaps TRBD1 (5 bases). This clonotype originated in a man between 18 and 35 years old in good health. The CDR3 bases are TGTGCCAGCAGCGGTCAGTCAGGACAAACCTACGAGCAGTACTTC. This gives the protein CASSGQSGQTYEQYF.